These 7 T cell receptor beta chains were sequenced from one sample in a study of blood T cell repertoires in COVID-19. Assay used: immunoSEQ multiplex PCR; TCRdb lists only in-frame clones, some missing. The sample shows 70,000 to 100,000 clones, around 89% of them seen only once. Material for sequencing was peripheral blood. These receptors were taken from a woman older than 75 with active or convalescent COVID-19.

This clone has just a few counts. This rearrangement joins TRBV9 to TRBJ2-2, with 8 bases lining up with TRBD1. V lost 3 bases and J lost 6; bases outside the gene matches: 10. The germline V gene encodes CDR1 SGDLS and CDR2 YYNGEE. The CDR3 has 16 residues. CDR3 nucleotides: TGTGCCAGCAGCGACGATCGGACAGGGTTTTCCGGGGAGCTGTTTTTT. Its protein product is CASSDDRTGFSGELFF.

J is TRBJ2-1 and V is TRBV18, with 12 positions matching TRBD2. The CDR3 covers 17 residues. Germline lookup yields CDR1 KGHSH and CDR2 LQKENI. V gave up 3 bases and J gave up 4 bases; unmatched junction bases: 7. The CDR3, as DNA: TGTGCCAGCTCACCGTTTAGGACTAGCGGGATTTACAATGAGCAGTTCTTC. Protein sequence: CASSPFRTSGIYNEQFF.

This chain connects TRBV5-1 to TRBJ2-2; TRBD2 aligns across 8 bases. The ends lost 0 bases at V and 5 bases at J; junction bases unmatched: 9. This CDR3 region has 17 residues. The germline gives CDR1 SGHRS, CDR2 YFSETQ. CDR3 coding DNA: TGCGCCAGCAGCTTGGCCCTGGCGGGAGGTCGTACCGGGGAGCTGTTTTTT. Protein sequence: CASSLALAGGRTGELFF.

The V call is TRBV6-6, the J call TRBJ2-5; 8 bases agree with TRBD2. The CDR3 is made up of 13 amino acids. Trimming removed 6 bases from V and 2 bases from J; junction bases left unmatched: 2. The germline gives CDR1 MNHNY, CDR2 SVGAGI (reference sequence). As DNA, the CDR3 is TGTGCCAGCAGGCGACTAGCGCAAGAGACCCAGTACTTC. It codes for CASRRLAQETQYF.

In nucleotides, the CDR3 is TGTGCCAGCAGCTTTGAACAGGGGGCGATCGGCTACACCTTC. As protein: CASSFEQGAIGYTF. V is TRBV7-8 and J is TRBJ1-2, with 9 positions matching TRBD1. V dropped 3 bases and J dropped 8; count of bases not matched to a gene: 7. Per germline, CDR1 SGHVS and CDR2 FQNEAQ. There are 14 residues in the CDR3.

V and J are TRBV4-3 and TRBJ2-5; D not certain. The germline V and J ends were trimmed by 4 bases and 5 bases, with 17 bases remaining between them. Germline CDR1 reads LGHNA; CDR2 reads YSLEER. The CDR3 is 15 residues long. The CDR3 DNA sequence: TGCGCCAGCAGCCCCGCGGTAAGATCGGAGGAGACCCAGTACTTC. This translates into CASSPAVRSEETQYF.

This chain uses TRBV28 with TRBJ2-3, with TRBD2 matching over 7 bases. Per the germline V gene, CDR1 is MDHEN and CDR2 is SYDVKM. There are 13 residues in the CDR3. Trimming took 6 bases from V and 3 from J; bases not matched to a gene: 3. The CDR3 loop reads CASRPGRTDTQYF. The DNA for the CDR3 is TGTGCCAGCAGACCCGGGAGGACAGATACGCAGTATTTT.